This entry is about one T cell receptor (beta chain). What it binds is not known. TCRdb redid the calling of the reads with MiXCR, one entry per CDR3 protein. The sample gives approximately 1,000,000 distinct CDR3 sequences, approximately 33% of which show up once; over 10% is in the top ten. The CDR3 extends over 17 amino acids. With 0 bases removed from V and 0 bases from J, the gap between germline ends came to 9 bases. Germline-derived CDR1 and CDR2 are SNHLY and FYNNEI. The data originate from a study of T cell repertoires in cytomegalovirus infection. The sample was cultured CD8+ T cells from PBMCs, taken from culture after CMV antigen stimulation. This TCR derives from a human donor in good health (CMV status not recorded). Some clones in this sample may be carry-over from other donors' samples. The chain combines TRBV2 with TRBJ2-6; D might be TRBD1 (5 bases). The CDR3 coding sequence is TGTGCCAGCAGTGAAGCAGGGGCGCACTCTGGGGCCAACGTCCTGACTTTC. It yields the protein CASSEAGAHSGANVLTF.